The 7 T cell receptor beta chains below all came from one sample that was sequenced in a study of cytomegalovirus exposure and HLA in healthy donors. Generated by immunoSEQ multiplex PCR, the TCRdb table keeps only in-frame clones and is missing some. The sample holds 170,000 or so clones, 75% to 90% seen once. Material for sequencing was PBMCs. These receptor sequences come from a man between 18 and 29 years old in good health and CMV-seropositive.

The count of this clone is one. The CDR3 DNA follows: TGTGCCAGCAGTTCCGGACAGTACGAGCAGTACTTC. Its translation is CASSSGQYEQYF. The chain employs TRBV28 and TRBJ2-7, with D perhaps TRBD1 (6 bases). The CDR3 totals 12 residues. Germline V gene data show CDR1 as MDHEN and CDR2 as SYDVKM. V was shortened by 4 bases and J by 4 bases, with 8 bases between the two germline ends.

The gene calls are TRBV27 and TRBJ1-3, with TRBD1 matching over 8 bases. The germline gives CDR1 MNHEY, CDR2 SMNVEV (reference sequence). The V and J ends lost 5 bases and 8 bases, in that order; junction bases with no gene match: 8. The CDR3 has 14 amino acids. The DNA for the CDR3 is TGTGCCAGCAGTCCCGGACAGGGTGGGGACACCATATATTTT. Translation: CASSPGQGGDTIYF.

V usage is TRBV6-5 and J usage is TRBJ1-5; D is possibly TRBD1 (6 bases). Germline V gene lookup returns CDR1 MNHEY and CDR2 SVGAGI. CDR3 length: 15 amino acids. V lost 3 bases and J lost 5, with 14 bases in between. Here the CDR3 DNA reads TGTGCCAGCAGTTATATACAGGGAGGGGATCAGCCCCAGCATTTT. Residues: CASSYIQGGDQPQHF.

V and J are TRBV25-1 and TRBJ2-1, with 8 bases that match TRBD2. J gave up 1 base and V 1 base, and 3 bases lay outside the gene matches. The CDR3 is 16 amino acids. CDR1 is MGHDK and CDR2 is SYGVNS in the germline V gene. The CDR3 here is CASSEWSGSSYNEQFF. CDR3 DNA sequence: TGTGCCAGCAGTGAATGGAGCGGGAGTTCCTACAATGAGCAGTTCTTC.

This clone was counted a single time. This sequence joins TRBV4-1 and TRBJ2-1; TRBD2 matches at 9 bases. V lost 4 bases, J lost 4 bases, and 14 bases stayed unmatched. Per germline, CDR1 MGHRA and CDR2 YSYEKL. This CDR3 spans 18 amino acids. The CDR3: CASSPQGSGRGYYNEQFF. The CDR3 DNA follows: TGCGCCAGCAGCCCCCAGGGTAGCGGGAGAGGTTATTACAATGAGCAGTTCTTC.

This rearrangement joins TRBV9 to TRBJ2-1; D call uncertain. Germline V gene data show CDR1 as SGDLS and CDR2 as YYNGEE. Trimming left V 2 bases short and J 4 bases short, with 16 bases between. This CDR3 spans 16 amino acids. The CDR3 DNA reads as TGTGCCAGCAGCGTTCTGATAAGTGATACATACAATGAGCAGTTCTTC. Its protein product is CASSVLISDTYNEQFF.

CDR3 in DNA: TGCGCCAGCAGCTTGGCCAGAGGGGAGGGCACTGAAGCTTTCTTT. Translation gives CASSLARGEGTEAFF. This chain joins TRBV5-1 and TRBJ1-1; D might be TRBD1 (5 bases). Germline V lookup: CDR1 SGHRS, CDR2 YFSETQ. The V end was cut by 0 bases, the J end by 4 bases, with 13 bases between. The CDR3 length is 15 residues.